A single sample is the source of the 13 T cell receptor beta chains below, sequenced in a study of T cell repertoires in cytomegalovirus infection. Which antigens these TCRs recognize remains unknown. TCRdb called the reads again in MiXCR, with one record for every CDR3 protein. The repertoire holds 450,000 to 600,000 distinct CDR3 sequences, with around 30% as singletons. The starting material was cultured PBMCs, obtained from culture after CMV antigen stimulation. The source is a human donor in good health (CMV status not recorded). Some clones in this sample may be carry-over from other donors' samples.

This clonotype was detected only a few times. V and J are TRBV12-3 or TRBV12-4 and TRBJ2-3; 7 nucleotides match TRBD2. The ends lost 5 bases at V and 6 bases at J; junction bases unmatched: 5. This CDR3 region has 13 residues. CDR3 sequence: CASSRLADDTQYF. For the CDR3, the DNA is TGTGCCAGCAGTCGACTAGCAGACGATACGCAGTATTTT.

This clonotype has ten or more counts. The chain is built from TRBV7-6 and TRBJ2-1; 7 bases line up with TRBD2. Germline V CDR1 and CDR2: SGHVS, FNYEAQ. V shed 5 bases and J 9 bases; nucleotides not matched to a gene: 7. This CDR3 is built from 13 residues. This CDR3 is CASSHGTMAEQFF. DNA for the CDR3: TGTGCCAGCAGCCACGGGACTATGGCTGAGCAGTTCTTC.

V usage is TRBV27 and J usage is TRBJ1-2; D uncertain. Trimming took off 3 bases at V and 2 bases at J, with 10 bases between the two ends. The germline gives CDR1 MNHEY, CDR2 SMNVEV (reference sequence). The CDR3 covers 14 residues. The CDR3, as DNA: TGTGCCAGCAGTTTGTCCCACGGGAACTATGGCTACACCTTC. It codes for CASSLSHGNYGYTF.

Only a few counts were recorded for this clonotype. DNA for the CDR3: TGCAGTGCCCCGGACAGTTCCGGCCAAGAGACCCAGTACTTC. Its translation is CSAPDSSGQETQYF. The gene calls are TRBV20-1 and TRBJ2-5, with D possibly matching TRBD1 (6 bases). This CDR3 has 14 residues. Looked up from germline, CDR1 is DFQATT and CDR2 is SNEGSKA (reference sequence). Trimming took 6 bases from V and 1 from J, leaving 15 bases between them.

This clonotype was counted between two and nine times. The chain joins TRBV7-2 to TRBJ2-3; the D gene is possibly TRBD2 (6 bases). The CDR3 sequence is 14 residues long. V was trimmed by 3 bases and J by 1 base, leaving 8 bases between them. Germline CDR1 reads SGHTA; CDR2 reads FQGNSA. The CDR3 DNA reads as TGTGCCAGCAGCTTGCGGGGTCGCACAGATACGCAGTATTTT. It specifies CASSLRGRTDTQYF.

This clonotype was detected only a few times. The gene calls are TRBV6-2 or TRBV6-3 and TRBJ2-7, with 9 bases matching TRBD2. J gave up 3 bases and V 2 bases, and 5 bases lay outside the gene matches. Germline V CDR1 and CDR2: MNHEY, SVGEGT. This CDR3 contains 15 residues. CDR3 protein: CASSYRTSVHYEQYF. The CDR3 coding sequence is TGTGCCAGCAGTTACCGGACTAGCGTGCACTACGAGCAGTACTTC.

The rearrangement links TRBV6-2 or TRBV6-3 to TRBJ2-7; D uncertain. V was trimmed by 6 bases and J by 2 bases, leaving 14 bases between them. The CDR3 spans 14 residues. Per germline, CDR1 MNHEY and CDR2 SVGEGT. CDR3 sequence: CASRAWESTYEQYF. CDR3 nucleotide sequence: TGTGCCAGCAGGGCATGGGAATCTACCTACGAGCAGTACTTC.

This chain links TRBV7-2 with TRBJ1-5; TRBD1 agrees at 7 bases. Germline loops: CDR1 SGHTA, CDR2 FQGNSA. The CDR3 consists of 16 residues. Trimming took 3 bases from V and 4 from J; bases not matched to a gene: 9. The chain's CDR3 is CASSLGWSGGNQPQHF. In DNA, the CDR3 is TGTGCCAGCAGCTTGGGGTGGTCAGGGGGGAATCAGCCCCAGCATTTT.

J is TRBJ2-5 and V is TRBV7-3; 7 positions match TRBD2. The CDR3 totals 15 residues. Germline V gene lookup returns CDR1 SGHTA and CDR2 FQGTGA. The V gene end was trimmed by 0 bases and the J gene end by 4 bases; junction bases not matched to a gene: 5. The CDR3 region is CASSLTGGSGETQYF. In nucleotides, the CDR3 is TGTGCCAGCAGCTTAACGGGCGGGAGTGGAGAGACCCAGTACTTC.

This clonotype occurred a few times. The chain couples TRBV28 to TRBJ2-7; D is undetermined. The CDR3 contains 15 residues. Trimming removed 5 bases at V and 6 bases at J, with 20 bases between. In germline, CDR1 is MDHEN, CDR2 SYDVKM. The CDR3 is CASSVRLGASSEQYV. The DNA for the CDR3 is TGTGCCAGCAGTGTACGCCTCGGTGCCAGTAGCGAGCAGTACGTC.

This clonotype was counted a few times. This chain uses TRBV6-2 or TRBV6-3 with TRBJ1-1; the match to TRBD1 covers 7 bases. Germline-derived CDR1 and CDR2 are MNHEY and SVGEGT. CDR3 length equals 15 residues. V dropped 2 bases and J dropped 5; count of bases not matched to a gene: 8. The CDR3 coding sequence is TGTGCCAGCAGTTACAGAGGGGGCGCGTCTACTGAAGCTTTCTTT. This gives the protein CASSYRGGASTEAFF.

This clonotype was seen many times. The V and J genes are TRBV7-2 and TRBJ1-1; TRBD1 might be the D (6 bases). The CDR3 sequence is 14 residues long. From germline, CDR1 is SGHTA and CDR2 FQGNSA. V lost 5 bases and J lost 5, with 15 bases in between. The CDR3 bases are TGTGCCAGCAGCCTCGAGCAGGGGAGAACTGAAGCTTTCTTT. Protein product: CASSLEQGRTEAFF.

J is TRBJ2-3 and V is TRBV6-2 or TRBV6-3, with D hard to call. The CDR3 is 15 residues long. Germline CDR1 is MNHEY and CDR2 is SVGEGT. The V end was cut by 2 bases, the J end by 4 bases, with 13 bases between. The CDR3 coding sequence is TGTGCCAGCAGTTACGCCTCGGCCGCGCCAGATACGCAGTATTTT. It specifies CASSYASAAPDTQYF.